This TCR beta chain was found in a study of patients and donors after allogeneic stem cell transplantation. CDR1 and CDR2 from the germline V gene are MNHEY and SVGEGT. The CDR3 has 14 residues. V dropped 7 bases and J dropped 3; count of bases not matched to a gene: 6. TCRdb recomputed calls from the RT-PCR reads with MiXCR, one row per CDR3 protein. The sample holds approximately 170,000 distinct CDR3 sequences, roughly 31% seen once. The sequenced sample consisted of blood, either unsorted or a sorted T cell fraction (not recorded which). The clonotype was recovered from a human donor who was either an allogeneic HSCT recipient or a stem cell or donor lymphocyte infusion donor (not recorded which). It is not recorded whose cells these are; they may come from a transplant donor. The chain joins TRBV6-2 or TRBV6-3 to TRBJ2-1, with TRBD2 identical over 7 bases. CDR3 region: CASTWGGSYNEQFF. The CDR3 nucleotides read TGTGCCAGCACATGGGGAGGGAGCTACAATGAGCAGTTCTTC.